Each of the 18 T cell receptor beta chains below was sequenced from the same sample in a study of T cells after yellow fever vaccination (dated by TCRdb to 2018 to 2020). The treatment or condition label, read with the paper, signifies: live attenuated yellow fever vaccine strain. To prepare the library, 5' RACE was applied. Reads for this sample came from an Illumina NovaSeq 6000. TCRdb trimmed the raw reads at Q25, called clones with MiXCR and kept productive beta chains. Entries are consolidated by CDR3 protein sequence, retaining the most common genes and DNA. This sample gives some 240,000 distinct CDR3 sequences in total; 3% to 3.5% of them show up just once. The ten largest clones take up around 3.2% of the sample. The sequenced sample was CD4+ T cells sorted from PBMCs, obtained 10 days after the yellow fever booster vaccination. These receptors all stem from a man aged 18 to 35 who received the YFV17D yellow fever vaccine.

This clonotype was seen many times. This CDR3 reads CSARRDTSSYEQYF. DNA for the CDR3: TGCAGTGCTAGGAGGGACACGAGCTCCTACGAGCAGTACTTC. The chain couples TRBV20-1 to TRBJ2-7, with D perhaps TRBD1 (6 bases). The CDR3 runs to 14 residues. Looked up from germline, CDR1 is DFQATT and CDR2 is SNEGSKA (reference sequence). Trimming cost V 3 bases and J 0 bases, with 12 bases left between them.

This sequence joins TRBV29-1 and TRBJ1-2, with D hard to call. The CDR3 extends over 16 amino acids. The germline V gene has CDR1 SQVTM and CDR2 ANQGSEA. With 2 bases removed from V and 5 bases from J, the gap between germline ends came to 21 bases. CDR3 in DNA: TGCAGCGTTGAATGGAGGTTTCGGATGTCGGGGTATGGCTACACCTTC. It specifies CSVEWRFRMSGYGYTF.

This clonotype has more than one count but fewer than ten. The rearrangement joins TRBV6-6 to TRBJ1-2; 12 bases fit TRBD1. J gave up 4 bases and V 2 bases, and 8 bases lay outside the gene matches. CDR1 MNHNY and CDR2 SVGAGI come from the germline V gene (reference sequence). The CDR3 spans 17 residues. CDR3 sequence: CASSYSTGTGGFYGYTF. Here the CDR3 DNA reads TGTGCCAGCAGTTACAGTACCGGGACAGGGGGCTTCTATGGCTACACCTTC.

The table lists this clonotype with a few counts. A read error may explain this, as a much larger clone is one base away. CDR3 sequence: CASSPGLAGGDEQFF. CDR3 coding DNA: TGCGCCAGCAGCCCGGGACTAGCGGGGGGGGATGAGCAGTTCTTC. The chain links TRBV5-1 to TRBJ2-1; 16 bases line up with TRBD2. This CDR3 has 15 residues. V lost 4 bases, J lost 8 bases, and 3 bases stayed unmatched. Germline V gene sequence: CDR1 SGHRS, CDR2 YFSETQ.

In this sample, this clonotype turned up a few times. The chain employs TRBV7-9 and TRBJ2-1; 8 bases fit TRBD1. This CDR3 has 16 amino acids. Losses at the gene ends were 5 bases for V and 1 base for J; bases not matched to a gene: 7. The germline CDR1 and CDR2 sequences are SEHNR and FQNEAQ (reference sequence). The CDR3 DNA sequence: TGTGCCAGCAGCCGCCGACAGGGGCCTTCCTACAATGAGCAGTTCTTC. Encoded protein: CASSRRQGPSYNEQFF.

There are a few counts of this clonotype. V and J are TRBV28 and TRBJ1-2, with D unresolved. The CDR3 loop spans 14 amino acids. The V end was cut by 6 bases, the J end by 7 bases, with 18 bases between. CDR1 is MDHEN, CDR2 SYDVKM, per germline. The CDR3 DNA sequence: TGTGCCAGCAGCCCCCCCCCTGGCGAAGGTGGCTACACCTTC. Amino acid sequence: CASSPPPGEGGYTF.

The sample holds many counts of this clonotype. The chain employs TRBV28 and TRBJ2-7; D is possibly TRBD1 (7 bases). V lost 8 bases to trimming and J lost 1 base, with 15 bases between them. Germline values: CDR1 MDHEN, CDR2 SYDVKM. There are 14 residues in the CDR3. As DNA, the CDR3 is TGTGCCAGCTACGCGGGACAGAGTTCCTACGAGCAGTACTTC. Protein: CASYAGQSSYEQYF.

This clonotype was observed many times. This chain links TRBV20-1 with TRBJ2-5; 7 bases match TRBD1. Germline-derived CDR1 and CDR2 are DFQATT and SNEGSKA (reference sequence). This CDR3 spans 13 amino acids. The J segment lost 7 bases and the V segment lost 6 bases, leaving 11 bases of the junction unmatched. In DNA, the CDR3 is TGCAGTGCCGAGGGACAGCTGTACGGGACCCAGTACTTC. This codes for CSAEGQLYGTQYF.

This chain links TRBV5-1 with TRBJ1-6; 7 nucleotides align to TRBD1. The V and J ends lost 4 bases and 0 bases, in that order; junction bases with no gene match: 7. Germline values: CDR1 SGHRS, CDR2 YFSETQ. The CDR3 is 17 amino acids. The CDR3 region is CASSSRTGRSYNSPLHF. The DNA of the CDR3 is TGCGCCAGCAGCAGTCGGACAGGACGCTCCTATAATTCACCCCTCCACTTT. Full variable domain (outside the CDR3, taken from reference TRBV5-1 and TRBJ1-6): KAGVTQTPRYLIKTRGQQVTLSCSPISGHRSVSWYQQTPGQGLQFLFEYFSETQRNKGNFPGRFSGRQFSNSRSEMNVSTLELGDSALYLCASSSRTGRSYNSPLHFGNGTRLTVT.

There are a few counts of this clonotype. This chain links TRBV5-6 with TRBJ2-1; D remains ambiguous. CDR3 length equals 17 residues. V was cut by 0 bases and J by 0 bases, with 13 bases left in between. Germline V gene lookup returns CDR1 SGHDT and CDR2 YYEEEE. The CDR3 sequence: CASSLVVREHSYNEQFF. As DNA, the CDR3 is TGTGCCAGCAGCTTGGTAGTTAGGGAACACTCCTACAATGAGCAGTTCTTC. The full variable domain, in which reference TRBV5-6 and TRBJ2-1 provide the parts outside the CDR3, is DAGVTQSPTHLIKTRGQQVTLRCSPKSGHDTVSWYQQALGQGPQFIFQYYEEEERQRGNFPDRFSGHQFPNYSSELNVNALLLGDSALYLCASSLVVREHSYNEQFFGPGTRLTVL.

This rearrangement joins TRBV27 to TRBJ1-5; D is ambiguous. V was trimmed by 6 bases and J by 1 base, leaving 16 bases between them. The CDR3 contains 16 residues. Germline V CDR1 and CDR2: MNHEY, SMNVEV (reference sequence). This chain's CDR3 is CASRRRSDGSNQPQHF. CDR3 nucleotides: TGTGCCAGCAGAAGACGGAGTGATGGGAGCAATCAGCCCCAGCATTTT.

This clonotype was picked up many times. The rearrangement links TRBV20-1 to TRBJ1-2; TRBD1 aligns across 7 bases. The V and J ends lost 5 bases and 0 bases, in that order; junction bases with no gene match: 12. This CDR3 contains 16 residues. Germline assignment: CDR1 DFQATT and CDR2 SNEGSKA (reference sequence). CDR3 sequence (DNA): TGCAGTGCTCGGGCGTGGGGACAGATAGCTAACTATGGCTACACCTTC. Its translation is CSARAWGQIANYGYTF.

The genes are TRBV7-3 and TRBJ2-7, with 8 bases matching TRBD1. CDR3 length: 19 amino acids. The germline V gene has CDR1 SGHTA and CDR2 FQGTGA. V was pared by 0 bases and J by 4 bases, with 17 bases of the junction left unmatched. The CDR3 loop is CASSLTDLWRTGMIYEQYV. As DNA, the CDR3 is TGTGCCAGCAGCTTAACGGACCTTTGGAGGACAGGGATGATATACGAGCAGTACGTC.

This clonotype was counted ten times or more. The chain combines TRBV5-4 with TRBJ2-3, with 14 positions matching TRBD2. There are 18 residues in the CDR3. The germline gives CDR1 SGHNT, CDR2 YYREEE (reference sequence). V shed 4 bases, J shed 4 bases, and the junction held 11 bases outside the gene matches. CDR3 loop: CASSQGGLAGGSADTQYF. The CDR3 DNA is TGTGCCAGCAGCCAGGGCGGACTAGCGGGGGGTAGTGCAGATACGCAGTATTTT.

The table lists this clonotype with a few counts. The chain has TRBV7-9 and TRBJ2-1; D call uncertain. The CDR3 has 14 residues. CDR1 and CDR2 from the germline V gene are SEHNR and FQNEAQ (reference sequence). The V end was cut by 2 bases, the J end by 6 bases, with 11 bases between. The CDR3 region has the DNA TGTGCCAGCAGCTTACTCCGCCGCAGCAATGAGCAGTTCTTC. Translating gives CASSLLRRSNEQFF.

The table lists this clonotype with a few counts. This rearrangement joins TRBV14 to TRBJ2-1; maybe TRBD2 (7 bases). Trimming pared 1 base from V and 9 bases from J, leaving 16 bases between. In germline, CDR1 is SGHDN, CDR2 FVKESK. The CDR3 spans 15 residues. The CDR3 nucleotides are TGTGCCAGCAGCCAAGTTGGCGGGGGCCCTTCTGAGCAGTTCTTC. Translation: CASSQVGGGPSEQFF.

This clonotype occurred a few times. The chain is built from TRBV30 and TRBJ2-1; TRBD1 matches at 8 bases. Unmatched junction bases numbered 12, after V lost 3 bases and J lost 5 bases. From germline, CDR1 is GTSNPN and CDR2 SVGIG (reference sequence). The CDR3 runs to 16 residues. CDR3: CAWRGDQGAAHNEQFF. In nucleotides, the CDR3 is TGTGCCTGGAGAGGGGATCAGGGGGCGGCACACAATGAGCAGTTCTTC.

This clonotype was picked up many times. V is TRBV6-4 and J is TRBJ1-2, with D possibly matching TRBD1 (6 bases). Germline CDR1 and CDR2: MRHNA and SNTAGT. The CDR3 consists of 12 residues. V dropped 5 bases and J dropped 4 bases, with 8 bases sitting between them. This CDR3 reads CASSSDSYGYTF. Here the CDR3 DNA reads TGTGCCAGCAGTTCGGACAGCTATGGCTACACCTTC.